The 5 T cell receptor beta chains below were found in one sample sequenced in a study of T cell changes during pregnancy in multiple sclerosis. Generated by immunoSEQ multiplex PCR, the TCRdb table keeps only in-frame clones and is missing some. This table holds roughly 69,000 clones, about 91% found once. Sequences were derived from CD4+ T cells from peripheral blood mononuclear cells, sampled in the third trimester of pregnancy. These receptors were taken from a female donor in good health, enrolled as a control in a pregnancy study.

In its sample, this clone was seen once. This chain connects TRBV7-2 to TRBJ2-5; D is perhaps TRBD2 (6 bases). The germline V gene has CDR1 SGHTA and CDR2 FQGNSA. CDR3 length: 16 residues. Trimming took 3 bases from V and 4 from J, leaving 18 bases between them. The CDR3 DNA reads as TGTGCCAGCAGCTTCTTCCGGGACTTGCTGCGAGAGACCCAGTACTTC. Translating gives CASSFFRDLLRETQYF.

The chain employs TRBV6-5 and TRBJ1-2; TRBD1 matches 8 bases. The ends lost 0 bases at V and 6 bases at J; junction bases unmatched: 9. This CDR3 spans 16 amino acids. In germline, CDR1 is MNHEY, CDR2 SVGAGI. The CDR3 DNA reads as TGTGCCAGCAGTTACTCGACAATTGGACAGGGTAATGGCTACACCTTC. Translated, it gives CASSYSTIGQGNGYTF.

This chain uses TRBV5-1 with TRBJ2-5; possibly TRBD1 for D (5 bases). The CDR3 has 15 residues. Germline CDR1 is SGHRS and CDR2 is YFSETQ. V was shortened by 0 bases and J by 4 bases, with 13 bases between the two germline ends. The CDR3 DNA reads as TGCGCCAGCAGCTTGGACGGCAGGGATTTAGAGACCCAGTACTTC. Translating gives CASSLDGRDLETQYF.

The chain uses TRBV4-2 and TRBJ1-5; the match to TRBD1 covers 8 bases. This CDR3 region has 15 residues. J lost 6 bases, V lost 3 bases, and 7 bases had no gene match. Germline-derived CDR1 and CDR2 are LGHNA and YNFKEQ. The CDR3 loop is CASSHARTGPQPQHF. DNA for the CDR3: TGTGCCAGCAGCCATGCTCGGACAGGGCCTCAGCCCCAGCATTTT.

This chain joins TRBV18 and TRBJ1-4; 9 bases agree with TRBD1. CDR1 and CDR2 from the germline V gene are KGHSH and LQKENI. CDR3 length: 15 residues. Trimming removed 6 bases from V and 7 bases from J; junction bases left unmatched: 9. The CDR3 nucleotides are TGTGCCAGCTCGGTTCGGACAGGGGAAGGTGAAAAACTGTTTTTT. Protein sequence: CASSVRTGEGEKLFF. Full variable domain (missing parts from reference TRBV18 and TRBJ1-4): NAGVMQNPRHLVRRRGQEARLRCSPMKGHSHVYWYRQLPEEGLKFMVYLQKENIIDESGMPKERFSAEFPKEGPSILRIQQVVRGDSAAYFCASSVRTGEGEKLFFGSGTQLSVL.